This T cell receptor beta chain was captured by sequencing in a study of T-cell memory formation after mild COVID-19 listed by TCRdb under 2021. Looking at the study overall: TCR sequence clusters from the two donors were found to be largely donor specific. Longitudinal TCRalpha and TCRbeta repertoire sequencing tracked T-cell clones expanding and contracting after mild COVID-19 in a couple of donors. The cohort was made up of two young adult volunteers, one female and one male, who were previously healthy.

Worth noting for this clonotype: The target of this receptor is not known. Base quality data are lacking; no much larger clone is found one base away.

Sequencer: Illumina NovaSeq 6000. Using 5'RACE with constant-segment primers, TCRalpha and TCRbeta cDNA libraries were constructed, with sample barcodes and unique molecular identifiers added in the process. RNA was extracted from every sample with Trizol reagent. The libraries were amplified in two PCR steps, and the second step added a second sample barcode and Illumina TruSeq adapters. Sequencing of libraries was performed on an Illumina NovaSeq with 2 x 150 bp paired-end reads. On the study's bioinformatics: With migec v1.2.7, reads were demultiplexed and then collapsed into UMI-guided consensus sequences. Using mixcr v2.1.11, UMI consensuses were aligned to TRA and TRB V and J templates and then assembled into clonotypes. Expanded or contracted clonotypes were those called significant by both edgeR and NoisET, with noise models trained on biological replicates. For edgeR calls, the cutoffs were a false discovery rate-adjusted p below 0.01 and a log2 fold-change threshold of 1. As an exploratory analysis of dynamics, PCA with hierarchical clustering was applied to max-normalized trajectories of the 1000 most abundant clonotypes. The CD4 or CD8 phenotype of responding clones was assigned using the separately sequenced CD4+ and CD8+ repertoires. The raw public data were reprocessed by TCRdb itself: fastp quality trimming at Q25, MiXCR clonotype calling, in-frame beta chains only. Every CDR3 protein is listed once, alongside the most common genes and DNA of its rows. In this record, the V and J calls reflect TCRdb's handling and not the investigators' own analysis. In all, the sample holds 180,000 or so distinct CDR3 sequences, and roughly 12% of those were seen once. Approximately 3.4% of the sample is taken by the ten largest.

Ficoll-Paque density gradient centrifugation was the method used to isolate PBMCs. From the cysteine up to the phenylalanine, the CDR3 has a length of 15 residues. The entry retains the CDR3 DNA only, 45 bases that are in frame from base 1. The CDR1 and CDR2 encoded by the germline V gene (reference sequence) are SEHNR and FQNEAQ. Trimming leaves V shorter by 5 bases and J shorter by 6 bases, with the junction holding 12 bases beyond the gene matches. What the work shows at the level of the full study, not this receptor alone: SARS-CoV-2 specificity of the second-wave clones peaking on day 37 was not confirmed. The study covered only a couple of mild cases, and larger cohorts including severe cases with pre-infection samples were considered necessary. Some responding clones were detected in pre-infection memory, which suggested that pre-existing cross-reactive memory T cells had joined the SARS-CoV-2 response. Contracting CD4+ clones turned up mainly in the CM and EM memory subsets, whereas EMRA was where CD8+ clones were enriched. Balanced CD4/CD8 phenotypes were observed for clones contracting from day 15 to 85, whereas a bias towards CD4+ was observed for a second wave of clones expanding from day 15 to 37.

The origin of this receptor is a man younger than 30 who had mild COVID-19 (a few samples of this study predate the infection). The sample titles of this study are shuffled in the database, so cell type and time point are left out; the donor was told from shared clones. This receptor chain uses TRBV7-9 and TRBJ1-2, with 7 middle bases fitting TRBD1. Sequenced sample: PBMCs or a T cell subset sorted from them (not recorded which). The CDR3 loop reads CASSRQGGWEDGYTF. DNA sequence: TGTGCCAGCAGCCGACAGGGCGGGTGGGAAGATGGCTACACCTTC. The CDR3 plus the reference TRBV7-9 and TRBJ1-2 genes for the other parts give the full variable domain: DTGVSQNPRHKITKRGQNVTFRCDPISEHNRLYWYRQTLGQGPEFLTYFQNEAQLEKSRLLSDRFSAERPKGSFSTLEIQRTEQGDSAMYLCASSRQGGWEDGYTFGSGTRLTVV.